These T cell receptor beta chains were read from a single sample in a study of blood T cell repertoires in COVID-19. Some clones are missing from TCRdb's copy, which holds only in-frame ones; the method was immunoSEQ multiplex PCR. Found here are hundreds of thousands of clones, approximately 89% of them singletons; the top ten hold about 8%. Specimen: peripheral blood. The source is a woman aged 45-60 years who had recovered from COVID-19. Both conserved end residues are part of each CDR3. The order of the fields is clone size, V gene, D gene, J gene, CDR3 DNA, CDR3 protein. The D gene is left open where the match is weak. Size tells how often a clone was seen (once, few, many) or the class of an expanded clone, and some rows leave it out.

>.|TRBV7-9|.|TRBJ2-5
TGTGCCAGCAGCCCACCGTGGGTCAGGCAAGAGACCCAGTACTTC
CASSPPWVRQETQYF
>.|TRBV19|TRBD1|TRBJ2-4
TGTGCCAGTAGCCAGACAGGGGCCAAAAACATTCAGTACTTC
CASSQTGAKNIQYF
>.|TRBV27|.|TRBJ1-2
TGTGCCAGCAGTCCCCGGGTCCTCCTAGGTAACTATGGCTACACCTTC
CASSPRVLLGNYGYTF
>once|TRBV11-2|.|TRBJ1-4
TGTGCCAGCAGCTTACTAGGGGGAAGTAATGAAAAACTGTTTTTT
CASSLLGGSNEKLFF
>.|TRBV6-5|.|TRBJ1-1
TGTGCCAGCAGGGACAGAGGTTCCCAGAACACTGAAGCTTTCTTT
CASRDRGSQNTEAFF
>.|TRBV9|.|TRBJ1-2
TGTGCCAGCAGCCCGCGGGGGTTCCTCCATGGCTACACCTTC
CASSPRGFLHGYTF
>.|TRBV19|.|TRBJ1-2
TGTGCCAGTAGTATTCCCCACCGGGGGAACGGCTACACCTTC
CASSIPHRGNGYTF
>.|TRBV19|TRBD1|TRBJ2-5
TGTGCCAGTAGTCAGGACAGGGAAGAGACCCAGTACTTC
CASSQDREETQYF
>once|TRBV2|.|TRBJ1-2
TGTGCCAGCGTAGGTCGGGGGGCCGGCTATGGCTACACCTTC
CASVGRGAGYGYTF
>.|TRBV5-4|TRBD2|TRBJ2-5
TGTGCCAGCAGCTTGGGACTAGCTCTAGAGACCCAGTACTTC
CASSLGLALETQYF
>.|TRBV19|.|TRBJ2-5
TGTGCCAGTCGGGACTTTTCCCAAGAGACCCAGTACTTC
CASRDFSQETQYF
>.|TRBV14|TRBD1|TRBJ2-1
TGTGCCAGCAGCCAAGATTGGGGACAGGGGACTACCTACAATGAGCAGTTCTTC
CASSQDWGQGTTYNEQFF
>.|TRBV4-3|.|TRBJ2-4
TGCGCCAGCAGCCTAGGTGGACAGACTAACATTCAGTACTTC
CASSLGGQTNIQYF
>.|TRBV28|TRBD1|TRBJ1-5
TGTGCCAGCAGCCGCTATCGGGGACAGGGTGGGCAGCCCCAGCATTTT
CASSRYRGQGGQPQHF
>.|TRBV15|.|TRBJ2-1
TGTGCCACCAGCAGAGCGCTGTTACTGAATGAGCAGTTCTTC
CATSRALLLNEQFF
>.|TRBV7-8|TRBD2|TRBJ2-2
TGTGCCAGCAGCTTAAGGCGGGGCCGGGGGGAGAACACCGGGGAGCTGTTTTTT
CASSLRRGRGENTGELFF
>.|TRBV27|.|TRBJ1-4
TGTGCCAGCAGTTCACAGGGTTTGGGAGAAAAACTGTTTTTT
CASSSQGLGEKLFF
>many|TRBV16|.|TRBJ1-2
TGTGCCAGCAGCCAGAGTCCCAGGGGAGACTATGGCTACACCTTC
CASSQSPRGDYGYTF
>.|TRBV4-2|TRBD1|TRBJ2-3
TGTGCCAGCAGCCAAGATTGGGACAGGGCCAAAGATACGCAGTATTTT
CASSQDWDRAKDTQYF
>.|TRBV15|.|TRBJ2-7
TGTGCCACCAGCGAAGACGCCCTAGGGGACGAGCAGTACTTC
CATSEDALGDEQYF
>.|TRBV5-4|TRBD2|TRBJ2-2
TGTGCCAGCAGCTCGGGGGGGCCCTCCTTGAACACCGGGGAGCTGTTTTTT
CASSSGGPSLNTGELFF
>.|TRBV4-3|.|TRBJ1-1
TGCGCCAGCAGCCACCGGGTGAACACTGAAGCTTTCTTT
CASSHRVNTEAFF
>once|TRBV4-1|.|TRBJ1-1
TGCGCCAGCAGCCACCCGGCGGGGGGGCGGTACACTGAAGCTTTCTTT
CASSHPAGGRYTEAFF
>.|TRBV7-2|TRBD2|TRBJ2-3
TGTGCCAGCAGACGGGGACTAGCGGGAGTCTCTTTGGCAGATACGCAGTATTTT
CASRRGLAGVSLADTQYF
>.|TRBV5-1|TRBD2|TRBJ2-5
TGCGCCAGCACCCCTAGCGGGAAAGAGACCCAGTACTTC
CASTPSGKETQYF
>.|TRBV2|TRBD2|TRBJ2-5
TGTGCCAGCAAAGGACTAGCGGGACAAGAGACCCAGTACTTC
CASKGLAGQETQYF
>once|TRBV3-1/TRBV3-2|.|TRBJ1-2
TGTGCCAGCAGCCAACAGGCCAGCCACGGCTACACCTTC
CASSQQASHGYTF
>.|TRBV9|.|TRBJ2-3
TGTGCCAGCAGCGTAGGTAGCGGTTTCACAGATACGCAGTATTTT
CASSVGSGFTDTQYF
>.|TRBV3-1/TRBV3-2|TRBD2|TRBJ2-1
TGTGCCAGCAGACTCGAGGGACTAGCGGGATTTAGTGAGCAGTTCTTC
CASRLEGLAGFSEQFF